The next 29 T cell receptor beta chains were all read from a single sample in a study of blood T cell repertoires in COVID-19. The repertoire was sequenced with immunoSEQ multiplex PCR; TCRdb's copy has only in-frame clones and lacks some. This sample has roughly 130,000 clones, with over 80% found just once. The sample consisted of peripheral blood. The receptor source for this set is a man aged 40-49 years with active or convalescent COVID-19.

This clone was observed once. J is TRBJ2-2 and V is TRBV30; 7 bases line up with TRBD2. J lost 4 bases, V lost 7 bases, and 9 bases had no gene match. CDR1 and CDR2 from the germline V gene are GTSNPN and SVGIG (reference sequence). CDR3 size: 14 residues. CDR3 sequence: CAFNRGGSTGELFF. Here the CDR3 DNA reads TGTGCCTTCAATCGCGGGGGAAGCACCGGGGAGCTGTTTTTT.

The rearrangement joins TRBV6-2 or TRBV6-3 to TRBJ1-5; D remains ambiguous. CDR1 MNHEY and CDR2 SVGEGT come from the germline V gene. Trimming removed 2 bases from V and 4 bases from J, with 3 bases in between. This CDR3 has 12 amino acids. This chain's CDR3 is CASSYLNQPQHF. CDR3 coding DNA: TGTGCCAGCAGTTACCTGAATCAGCCCCAGCATTTT.

This clone was observed a single time. The CDR3 DNA follows: TGTGCCAGTGGACAGGGGGCCTCAAATGAGCAGTTCTTC. Translating it yields CASGQGASNEQFF. The V call is TRBV19, the J call TRBJ2-1; 11 bases map to TRBD1. Germline V CDR1 and CDR2: LNHDA, SQIVND (reference sequence). The ends lost 8 bases at V and 7 bases at J; junction bases unmatched: 4. The CDR3 covers 13 residues. Supplemented by reference TRBV19 and TRBJ2-1, the full variable domain reads DGGITQSPKYLFRKEGQNVTLSCEQNLNHDAMYWYRQDPGQGLRLIYYSQIVNDFQKGDIAEGYSVSREKKESFPLTVTSAQKNPTAFYLCASGQGASNEQFFGPGTRLTVL.

The chain combines TRBV24-1 with TRBJ2-1; D is undetermined. The V end was cut by 2 bases, the J end by 7 bases, with 8 bases between. Germline V gene lookup returns CDR1 KGHDR and CDR2 SFDVKD. The CDR3 consists of 13 residues. As DNA, the CDR3 is TGTGCCACCAGTGATTCAACGGTGAATGAGCAGTTCTTC. Amino acid sequence: CATSDSTVNEQFF.

The chain recombines TRBV6-5 with TRBJ1-5; 7 bases map to TRBD1. Germline V gives CDR1 MNHEY, CDR2 SVGAGI. V lost 2 bases to trimming and J lost 6 bases; unmatched junction nucleotides: 4. There are 14 residues in the CDR3. The CDR3 DNA reads as TGTGCCAGCAGTTACAAAGGGGGCCGTCAGCCCCAGCATTTT. It is translated as CASSYKGGRQPQHF.

V usage is TRBV7-2 and J usage is TRBJ1-5; unclear D gene. The germline gives CDR1 SGHTA, CDR2 FQGNSA. Trimming stripped 2 bases from V and 6 bases from J, with 11 bases between. The CDR3 length is 14 residues. CDR3 residues: CASSLTRGGQPQHF. In DNA form, the CDR3 reads TGTGCCAGCAGCTTAACTCGGGGAGGTCAGCCCCAGCATTTT.

V usage is TRBV5-1 and J usage is TRBJ1-1; TRBD1 agrees at 8 bases. Losses at the gene ends were 4 bases for V and 1 base for J; bases not matched to a gene: 3. The CDR3 consists of 14 residues. CDR1 and CDR2 from the germline V gene are SGHRS and YFSETQ. CDR3 amino acids: CASSGGQANTEAFF. CDR3 nucleotides: TGCGCCAGCAGCGGGGGACAGGCGAACACTGAAGCTTTCTTT.

The chain recombines TRBV5-1 with TRBJ2-2, with 10 bases that match TRBD1. With V trimmed by 0 bases and J by 4 bases, 6 bases remained unmatched. CDR1 is SGHRS and CDR2 is YFSETQ in the germline V gene. There are 17 residues in the CDR3. The CDR3 DNA sequence: TGCGCCAGCAGCTTGGAGTGGACAGGGGGAAGCACCGGGGAGCTGTTTTTT. Residues: CASSLEWTGGSTGELFF.

CDR3 region: CASITGSVHTEAFF. The CDR3 bases are TGTGCCAGCATCACTGGTTCGGTGCACACTGAAGCTTTCTTT. This sequence joins TRBV6-5 and TRBJ1-1, with D unclear. The V and J ends lost 7 bases and 3 bases respectively, with 15 bases between them. Germline loops: CDR1 MNHEY, CDR2 SVGAGI. This CDR3 has 14 residues.

The chain joins TRBV5-1 to TRBJ2-1, with D perhaps matching TRBD2 (7 bases). CDR1 is SGHRS and CDR2 is YFSETQ in the germline V gene. Trimming removed 4 bases at V and 0 bases at J, with 11 bases between. There are 15 residues in the CDR3. In DNA form, the CDR3 reads TGCGCCAGCAGCCGGGGGGCTCTCTCCTACAATGAGCAGTTCTTC. It specifies CASSRGALSYNEQFF.

The chain combines TRBV19 with TRBJ2-5; 10 bases align to TRBD1. V trimming: 6 bases; J trimming: 4 bases; junction bases outside the gene matches: 5. In germline, CDR1 is LNHDA, CDR2 SQIVND (reference sequence). This CDR3 has 14 residues. CDR3 in DNA: TGTGCCAGTAGCACCGGGACAGGGGTAGAGACCCAGTACTTC. Its translation is CASSTGTGVETQYF.

V gene TRBV4-1 combines with J gene TRBJ2-1, with unresolved D. Germline CDR1 MGHRA, CDR2 YSYEKL. This CDR3 comprises 15 residues. Here the CDR3 reads CPTSQLLTTNNEQFF. The CDR3 coding sequence is TGCCCCACCAGCCAACTCCTCACAACGAACAATGAGCAGTTCTTC.

V and J are TRBV5-1 and TRBJ1-2; 11 bases are shared with TRBD1. Germline V gene sequence: CDR1 SGHRS, CDR2 YFSETQ. V gave up 3 bases and J gave up 7 bases; unmatched junction bases: 11. The CDR3 runs 16 residues. The CDR3 loop reads CASSSDRGLTLGGYTF. The CDR3 nucleotides read TGCGCCAGCAGCTCGGACAGGGGGCTCACCCTCGGTGGCTACACCTTC.

J is TRBJ2-6 and V is TRBV4-1; D gene unclear. The CDR3 consists of 15 residues. Between the trimmed V and J ends, which lost 4 bases and 2 bases, there was a span of 9 bases. The germline V gene has CDR1 MGHRA and CDR2 YSYEKL. The CDR3 loop reads CASSPDIAGANVLTF. Written as DNA, the CDR3 is TGCGCCAGCAGCCCCGACATAGCTGGGGCCAACGTCCTGACTTTC.

The CDR3, as DNA: TGTGCCAGCAGGACAGATACCGGGGAGCTGTTTTTT. It codes for CASRTDTGELFF. The V and J genes are TRBV6-6 and TRBJ2-2; maybe TRBD1 (5 bases). Germline V gene sequence: CDR1 MNHNY, CDR2 SVGAGI (reference sequence). Trimming removed 6 bases from V and 5 bases from J, with 7 bases in between. The CDR3 has 12 residues.

The chain employs TRBV6-4 and TRBJ2-1; 12 bases align to TRBD2. Trimming at V came to 4 bases and at J to 6 bases, leaving 1 base not matched to a gene. Per germline, CDR1 MRHNA and CDR2 SNTAGT. This CDR3 has 14 residues. The CDR3 DNA reads as TGTGCCAGCAGTGCTAGCGGGGGGGCCAATGAGCAGTTCTTC. The encoded protein is CASSASGGANEQFF.

The chain employs TRBV5-1 and TRBJ2-7; 9 bases align to TRBD1. There are 14 residues in the CDR3. Looked up from germline, CDR1 is SGHRS and CDR2 is YFSETQ. V shed 3 bases, J shed 3 bases, and the junction held 4 bases outside the gene matches. The CDR3: CASSSGQGDYEQYF. For the CDR3, the DNA is TGCGCCAGCAGCTCGGGACAGGGAGACTACGAGCAGTACTTC.

The rearrangement links TRBV24-1 to TRBJ2-3; D is unresolved. Germline-derived CDR1 and CDR2 are KGHDR and SFDVKD. The CDR3 consists of 15 residues. The V end was cut by 2 bases, the J end by 2 bases, with 10 bases between. CDR3 nucleotide sequence: TGTGCCACCAGTGATTCAGGCTCCGCCACAGATACGCAGTATTTT. It translates to CATSDSGSATDTQYF.

The CDR3 is CASSFKTGTGNQETQYF. The CDR3 region has the DNA TGTGCCAGCAGCTTCAAGACCGGGACAGGGAACCAAGAGACCCAGTACTTC. This chain uses TRBV5-4 with TRBJ2-5; 9 bases align to TRBD1. The junction had 8 bases not matched to a gene; V was cut back by 2 bases and J by 0 bases. CDR1 and CDR2 from the germline V gene are SGHNT and YYREEE (reference sequence). There are 17 residues in the CDR3.

The rearrangement links TRBV11-2 to TRBJ2-2, with TRBD2 identical over 14 bases. This CDR3 is 18 amino acids long. Germline-derived CDR1 and CDR2 are SGHAT and FQNNGV. The V gene end was trimmed by 5 bases and the J gene end by 5 bases; junction bases not matched to a gene: 10. CDR3 protein: CASSRGTSGGGWTGELFF. For the CDR3, the DNA is TGTGCCAGCAGCAGAGGGACTAGCGGGGGAGGGTGGACCGGGGAGCTGTTTTTT.

The chain recombines TRBV7-9 with TRBJ1-4, with D uncertain. V dropped 3 bases and J dropped 12 bases, with 8 bases sitting between them. The CDR3 runs 11 residues. Germline loops: CDR1 SEHNR, CDR2 FQNEAQ (reference sequence). CDR3 sequence: CASSLREELFF. CDR3 DNA sequence: TGTGCCAGCAGCTTGAGGGAGGAACTGTTTTTT. The full variable domain, completed using reference TRBV7-9 and TRBJ1-4, is DTGVSQNPRHKITKRGQNVTFRCDPISEHNRLYWYRQTLGQGPEFLTYFQNEAQLEKSRLLSDRFSAERPKGSFSTLEIQRTEQGDSAMYLCASSLREELFFGSGTQLSVL.

This chain connects TRBV10-3 to TRBJ1-1; 9 bases agree with TRBD1. V trimming: 5 bases; J trimming: 5 bases; junction bases outside the gene matches: 9. Germline V gene sequence: CDR1 ENHRY, CDR2 SYGVKD. The CDR3 contains 15 residues. CDR3 in DNA: TGTGCCATCAGTTCCAGCCCGGGACAGGGAACTGAAGCTTTCTTT. Residues: CAISSSPGQGTEAFF.

The rearrangement uses TRBV28 and TRBJ2-7, with D possibly TRBD2 on 6 matching bases. CDR3 size: 13 residues. Trimming stripped 5 bases from V and 7 bases from J, with 15 bases between. The germline gives CDR1 MDHEN, CDR2 SYDVKM. The CDR3 loop is CASSPSTGREQYF. In DNA, the CDR3 is TGTGCCAGCAGTCCATCCACGGGGAGGGAGCAGTACTTC.

The V gene is TRBV2, the J gene TRBJ2-3, with 9 nucleotides matching TRBD2. The CDR3 spans 16 residues. V trimming: 5 bases; J trimming: 0 bases; junction bases outside the gene matches: 6. Germline V gene data show CDR1 as SNHLY and CDR2 as FYNNEI. CDR3 bases: TGTGCCAGCAGTCGGGCTAGCGGGGTCAGCACAGATACGCAGTATTTT. It is translated as CASSRASGVSTDTQYF.

The J gene is TRBJ1-2, the V gene TRBV5-5; D is ambiguous. V was cut by 4 bases and J by 7 bases, with 11 bases left in between. Germline V CDR1 and CDR2: SGHKS, YYEKEE (reference sequence). The CDR3 is 12 residues long. Here the CDR3 reads CASSIDSGGYTF. The DNA of the CDR3 is TGTGCCAGCAGCATCGACTCTGGTGGCTACACCTTC.

A single count supports this clone. The chain employs TRBV10-3 and TRBJ2-1, with 15 bases aligning to TRBD2. From germline, CDR1 is ENHRY and CDR2 SYGVKD. The CDR3 covers 15 residues. Trimming removed 6 bases from V and 6 bases from J; junction bases left unmatched: 3. The CDR3 protein is CAIRGTSGGPNEQFF. CDR3 DNA: TGTGCCATCAGGGGGACTAGCGGGGGGCCCAATGAGCAGTTCTTC.

The CDR3 region has the DNA TGTGCCAGCAGCTCTGGGACAGACTATGGCTACACCTTC. Its protein is CASSSGTDYGYTF. The chain uses TRBV5-5 and TRBJ1-2; 7 bases map to TRBD1. The junction had 2 bases not matched to a gene; V was cut back by 3 bases and J by 3 bases. This CDR3 comprises 13 residues. From germline, CDR1 is SGHKS and CDR2 YYEKEE (reference sequence).

The CDR3 loop is CASSNIQPGGMETQYF. The CDR3 coding sequence is TGTGCCAGCAGTAACATCCAGCCAGGGGGGATGGAGACCCAGTACTTC. V and J are TRBV25-1 and TRBJ2-5; D possibly corresponds to TRBD1 (7 bases). Germline V gene data show CDR1 as MGHDK and CDR2 as SYGVNS. V was clipped by 5 bases and J by 5 bases, with 21 bases between them. The CDR3 is 16 residues long.

The chain couples TRBV5-1 to TRBJ1-3, with D maybe TRBD1 (5 bases). Trimming removed 0 bases at V and 0 bases at J, with 7 bases between. Germline CDR1 and CDR2: SGHRS and YFSETQ. The CDR3 runs 15 residues. Written as DNA, the CDR3 is TGCGCCAGCAGCTTGGACGGACACTCTGGAAACACCATATATTTT. It yields the protein CASSLDGHSGNTIYF.